The 16 T cell receptor beta chains below all came from one sample that was sequenced in a study of cytomegalovirus exposure and HLA in healthy donors (dated by TCRdb to about 2017). Libraries were built with the immunoSEQ multiplex PCR assay. For the multiplex PCR, a mixture combining 60 forward primers for TCR Vbeta segments and 13 reverse primers for TCR Jbeta segments was used. Entries here come from immuneACCESS through TCRdb and include only in-frame sequences with V and J called. Some clones fail to appear in such tables; in the studies checked, an unresolved V gene covers under half of the shortfall, and the cause of the remainder is unknown. Within this sample are about 130,000 clones, with 65% to 90% of them counted one time only. The top ten clonotypes cover 2% to 3% of the sample. Sequenced: PBMCs. These TCRs come from a man aged 50-60 years in good health and CMV-seronegative.

The sample holds a few counts of this clone. This chain connects TRBV7-9 to TRBJ1-1; D gene uncertain. Germline V gives CDR1 SEHNR, CDR2 FQNEAQ (reference sequence). CDR3 size: 14 residues. Deletions cut 4 bases from V and 0 bases from J, with 9 bases between. The CDR3 bases are TGTGCCAGCAGCTCCACCAGGTTGAACACTGAAGCTTTCTTT. Protein: CASSSTRLNTEAFF.

The rearrangement uses TRBV6-5 and TRBJ1-5; 7 nucleotides agree with TRBD1. Germline lookup yields CDR1 MNHEY and CDR2 SVGAGI. The CDR3 loop spans 15 amino acids. V lost 6 bases and J lost 4; bases outside the gene matches: 9. The CDR3 here is CASRKQGFSNQPQHF. The CDR3, as DNA: TGTGCCAGCAGAAAACAGGGGTTTTCTAATCAGCCCCAGCATTTT.

The chain couples TRBV6-5 to TRBJ2-5; TRBD1 matches at 8 bases. The CDR3 contains 14 residues. Per germline, CDR1 MNHEY and CDR2 SVGAGI. V was pared by 6 bases and J by 2 bases, with 5 bases of the junction left unmatched. CDR3 region: CASRRTGTQETQYF. CDR3 DNA sequence: TGTGCCAGCAGGAGGACAGGGACTCAAGAGACCCAGTACTTC.

V usage is TRBV7-3 and J usage is TRBJ2-1, with D possibly being TRBD2 (5 bases). The CDR3 totals 12 residues. Germline values: CDR1 SGHTA, CDR2 FQGTGA. V lost 5 bases to trimming and J lost 8 bases, with 10 bases between them. The DNA for the CDR3 is TGTGCCAGCAGCGACGGAGGTCATGAGCAGTTCTTC. Protein sequence: CASSDGGHEQFF.

The gene calls are TRBV5-6 and TRBJ2-7; 15 nucleotides match TRBD2. Germline V gene lookup returns CDR1 SGHDT and CDR2 YYEEEE. The CDR3 sequence is 17 residues long. Trimming removed 4 bases from V and 0 bases from J; junction bases left unmatched: 5. CDR3 protein: CASSLGLAGGLSYEQYF. The CDR3 DNA sequence: TGTGCCAGCAGCCTCGGACTAGCGGGGGGGCTCTCCTACGAGCAGTACTTC.

The sample holds a few counts of this clone. The chain uses TRBV10-3 and TRBJ1-4, with 8 nucleotides matching TRBD1. This CDR3 is 19 amino acids long. Germline values: CDR1 ENHRY, CDR2 SYGVKD. J lost 0 bases, V lost 3 bases, and 12 bases had no gene match. The CDR3 nucleotides read TGTGCCATCAGTGAAGACCCGACAGGGGCCTACTCAACTAATGAAAAACTGTTTTTT. It is translated as CAISEDPTGAYSTNEKLFF.

The chain links TRBV29-1 to TRBJ2-5; D possibly corresponds to TRBD1 (5 bases). The DNA end lines up better with TRBJ2-7; the J call may be wrong. The CDR3 length is 12 residues. Looked up from germline, CDR1 is SQVTM and CDR2 is ANQGSEA. In DNA form, the CDR3 reads TGCAGCGTTGAAGCGGACACCTACGAGCAGTACTTC. This codes for CSVEADTYEQYF.

The CDR3 DNA sequence: TGCAGCGTTGACGGGGGGCTCCCCGGGACCCAGTACTTC. Amino acid sequence: CSVDGGLPGTQYF. This chain links TRBV29-1 with TRBJ2-5, with D possibly being TRBD2 (7 bases). V lost 3 bases and J 7 bases, leaving 15 bases between the germline ends. From germline, CDR1 is SQVTM and CDR2 ANQGSEA. There are 13 residues in the CDR3.

The V and J genes are TRBV7-3 and TRBJ1-1, with unresolved D. CDR1 and CDR2 (germline): SGHTA, FQGTGA. The CDR3 is 13 amino acids. V was shortened by 6 bases and J by 2 bases, with 10 bases between the two germline ends. CDR3 sequence reads: CASRLFINTEAFF. The CDR3 region has the DNA TGTGCCAGCAGACTCTTTATAAACACTGAAGCTTTCTTT.

This clone was picked up one time. The genes are TRBV5-1 and TRBJ2-5, with TRBD1 as a possible D gene (6 bases). Germline V lookup: CDR1 SGHRS, CDR2 YFSETQ. Trimming took 4 bases from V and 13 from J, leaving 23 bases between them. This CDR3 region has 14 residues. The CDR3 loop reads CASSPDTQGNPPYF. The CDR3 nucleotides are TGCGCCAGCAGCCCTGACACACAGGGTAATCCCCCGTACTTC.

The J gene is TRBJ2-2, the V gene TRBV6-5; the D gene is possibly TRBD2 (5 bases). This CDR3 region has 16 residues. The germline V gene has CDR1 MNHEY and CDR2 SVGAGI. Trimming cost V 2 bases and J 1 base, with 11 bases left between them. This chain's CDR3 is CASSYHGSLNTGELFF. The CDR3 region has the DNA TGTGCCAGCAGTTACCATGGGAGCCTGAACACCGGGGAGCTGTTTTTT.

The rearrangement joins TRBV5-1 to TRBJ1-4; 7 bases map to TRBD1. Germline V gives CDR1 SGHRS, CDR2 YFSETQ. Trimming at V came to 5 bases and at J to 8 bases, leaving 9 bases not matched to a gene. The CDR3 has 14 amino acids. CDR3 nucleotides: TGCGCCAGCAGGCCGGGACAGTCAGGCGAAAAACTGTTTTTT. Translation gives CASRPGQSGEKLFF.

V is TRBV4-1 and J is TRBJ1-1, with 7 bases matching TRBD1. The ends lost 1 base at V and 0 bases at J; junction bases unmatched: 11. Looked up from germline, CDR1 is MGHRA and CDR2 is YSYEKL. The CDR3 runs to 18 residues. CDR3 in amino acids: CASSQAFSGTAMNTEAFF. The DNA for the CDR3 is TGCGCCAGCAGCCAAGCGTTTTCCGGGACAGCAATGAACACTGAAGCTTTCTTT.

The V call is TRBV4-1, the J call TRBJ1-5, with a possible D match to TRBD1 (5 bases). The CDR3 totals 14 residues. CDR1 and CDR2 (germline): MGHRA, YSYEKL. The ends were cut back, 3 bases at V and 8 bases at J, with 14 bases in the middle. CDR3 bases: TGCGCCAGCAGCCAGCAGGGTAGGTTAGAGCCCCAGCATTTT. Translating gives CASSQQGRLEPQHF.

This chain links TRBV5-1 with TRBJ2-7; 9 nucleotides line up with TRBD1. CDR3 length: 14 amino acids. Germline-derived CDR1 and CDR2 are SGHRS and YFSETQ. V shed 4 bases and J 5 bases; nucleotides not matched to a gene: 7. CDR3 sequence: CASSPWTGVDEQYF. The CDR3 DNA follows: TGCGCCAGCAGCCCATGGACAGGGGTCGACGAGCAGTACTTC.

This clone was seen once. The chain couples TRBV18 to TRBJ2-5; 10 bases line up with TRBD1. J was trimmed by 4 bases and V by 3 bases; bases with no gene match: 5. Per the germline V gene, CDR1 is KGHSH and CDR2 is LQKENI. The CDR3 has 15 residues. The CDR3 nucleotides are TGTGCCAGCTCACCGGCGACAGGGGGCGCAGAGACCCAGTACTTC. Translating it yields CASSPATGGAETQYF.